This is a list of T cell receptor beta chains from one sample in a study of cytomegalovirus exposure and HLA in healthy donors. Libraries were prepared by immunoSEQ multiplex PCR; TCRdb keeps only in-frame clonotypes and omits some of them. Of about 210,000 clones detected, 80% to 90% appear once; the ten largest clones hold about 1.8%. What was sequenced was PBMCs. The origin of the receptors is a man in his forties in good health and CMV-seropositive. The CDR3 runs from the conserved cysteine through the conserved F or W. The D gene is left open where the match is weak. Clone size is shown for a subset of rows, as once, few, many or a class of expanded clone.

V gene,J gene,CDR3 length,D gene,clone size,CDR3 DNA,CDR3 protein
TRBV2,TRBJ2-7,13,TRBD2,.,TGTGCCAGCAGTGAGTTACTAGCGGGGGGGCAGTACTTC,CASSELLAGGQYF
TRBV29-1,TRBJ1-1,13,TRBD1,.,TGCAGCGTTCAACAGGGGGGGAACACTGAAGCTTTCTTT,CSVQQGGNTEAFF
TRBV7-9,TRBJ1-2,12,.,.,TGTGCCAGCAGCTCAGGGGACTATGGCTACACCTTC,CASSSGDYGYTF
TRBV6-5,TRBJ2-1,13,TRBD2,.,TGTGCCAGCAGTAAGCGGGAGGGATATGAGCAGTTCTTC,CASSKREGYEQFF
TRBV6-5,TRBJ1-5,15,TRBD1,.,TGTGCCAGCAGTTACTCGGACAGGGGCGATCAGCCCCAGCATTTT,CASSYSDRGDQPQHF
TRBV19,TRBJ2-3,14,TRBD2,.,TGTGCCAGTCGGACTAGCGGGAGAACAGATACGCAGTATTTT,CASRTSGRTDTQYF
TRBV6-1,TRBJ1-4,15,TRBD1,once,TGTGCCAGCAGGATAAACAGGGGTAATAATGAAAAACTGTTTTTT,CASRINRGNNEKLFF
TRBV7-9,TRBJ2-1,15,TRBD2,.,TGTGCCAGCAGCTTGGGACTAGCGACCGTCAATGAGCAGTTCTTC,CASSLGLATVNEQFF
TRBV18,TRBJ2-5,15,TRBD1,.,TGTGCCAGCTCAGCAAGGGGACAGACCCAAGAGACCCAGTACTTC,CASSARGQTQETQYF
TRBV6-1,TRBJ1-1,15,TRBD1,.,TGTGCCAGCATGCCCAGGAGGGGGCCGAGCACTGAAGCTTTCTTT,CASMPRRGPSTEAFF
TRBV6-5,TRBJ2-6,14,.,.,TGTGCCAGCAGTCCAGGGGCTGGGGCCAACGGCCTGACTTTC,CASSPGAGANGLTF
TRBV6-1,TRBJ2-3,13,.,.,TGTGCCAGCACTAAACTAGTAACAGATACGCAGTATTTT,CASTKLVTDTQYF
TRBV27,TRBJ2-5,16,TRBD2,.,TGTGCCAGCAGTCCCCTAGCGGGATTACCGCAAGAGACCCAGTACTTC,CASSPLAGLPQETQYF
TRBV5-1,TRBJ2-7,13,.,.,TGCGCCAGCAGCTTTATCCTACGAGGCGAGCAGTACTTC,CASSFILRGEQYF
TRBV7-2,TRBJ2-3,16,.,.,TGTGCCAGCAGCTTAAGCACTCCCAGGAACACAGATACGCAGTATTTT,CASSLSTPRNTDTQYF
TRBV30,TRBJ2-1,15,TRBD2,.,TGTGCCTGGAGTGTGGGACTAGCAGGTGGCAATGAGCAGTTCTTC,CAWSVGLAGGNEQFF
TRBV6-1,TRBJ1-1,13,TRBD1,.,TGTGCCAGCAGGCCGACAGGGGACACTGAAGCTTTCTTT,CASRPTGDTEAFF
TRBV10-3,TRBJ2-3,14,.,.,TGTGCCATCAGTGAGTCGTCCAGGTCCGATACGCAGTATTTT,CAISESSRSDTQYF
TRBV30,TRBJ1-1,13,.,.,TGTGCCTGGAGTGTGACAAGGAACACTGAGGCTTTCTTT,CAWSVTRNTEAFF
TRBV29-1,TRBJ2-2,15,TRBD2,once,TGCAGCGTTCACGCGGGGGGGTTGGACACCGGGGAGCTGTTTTTT,CSVHAGGLDTGELFF
TRBV19,TRBJ1-2,16,TRBD1,.,TGTGCCAGTAGTCTCTACCCCCAAGACAGGGCCGCTGGCTACACCTTC,CASSLYPQDRAAGYTF
TRBV5-1,TRBJ1-3,15,.,.,TGCGCCAGCAGCTACGACAGTAGGTCTGGAAACACCATATATTTT,CASSYDSRSGNTIYF
TRBV30,TRBJ2-7,12,TRBD2,.,TGTGCCTGGTCACTCGGGGGGGAAGAGCAGTACTTC,CAWSLGGEEQYF
TRBV9,TRBJ1-1,13,.,.,TGTGCCAGCAGCGTAGGAGGAGGGGCTGAAGCTTTCTTT,CASSVGGGAEAFF
TRBV5-4,TRBJ1-2,15,.,.,TGTGCCAGCAGCTTGGGACTGTCCCCTAACTATGGCTACACCTTC,CASSLGLSPNYGYTF
TRBV9,TRBJ2-3,13,.,.,TGTGCCAGCATGGCGGGGTTTGGGGATACGCAGTATTTT,CASMAGFGDTQYF
TRBV7-9,TRBJ1-4,15,TRBD1,once,TGTGCCAGCAGCATGGGGGACAGGGGCAATGAAAAACTGTTTTTT,CASSMGDRGNEKLFF
TRBV2,TRBJ1-5,15,.,.,TGTGCCAGGATATACAGGGTCGTATGCAATCAGCCCCAGCATTTT,CARIYRVVCNQPQHF
TRBV5-5,TRBJ1-1,16,TRBD1,.,TGTGCCAGCAGCCACCGGGACAGGGCTATGAGCACTGAAGCTTTCTTT,CASSHRDRAMSTEAFF
TRBV5-5,TRBJ1-2,15,.,.,TGTGCCAGCAGCCCTTACAGTGGAGCGGCCTATGGCTACACCTTC,CASSPYSGAAYGYTF
TRBV6-1,TRBJ1-1,14,.,.,TGTGCCAGCAGTGGTGGGGGGACGGTGGCTGAAGCTTTCTTT,CASSGGGTVAEAFF
TRBV11-2,TRBJ2-5,15,TRBD2,.,TGTGCCAGCAGCTTGCTCTGGCGGGAGCAAGAGACCCAGTACTTC,CASSLLWREQETQYF
TRBV10-3,TRBJ2-1,14,TRBD2,few,TGTGCCACCCGACTAGCGGGCTCCTACAATGAGCAGTTCTTC,CATRLAGSYNEQFF
TRBV11-2,TRBJ2-7,12,.,once,TGTGCCAGCAGCTTTGGAGGCTACGAGCAGTACTTC,CASSFGGYEQYF
TRBV11-2,TRBJ2-3,15,.,.,TGTGCCAGCAGCCGTTTGGGGGGATACACAGATACGCAGTATTTT,CASSRLGGYTDTQYF
TRBV28,TRBJ2-7,15,TRBD1,.,TGTGCCAGCAGTTCGGACAGGGGGCGTCACTACGAGCAGTACTTC,CASSSDRGRHYEQYF
TRBV9,TRBJ1-4,15,.,.,TGTGCCAGCAGCGCCCTGTCACAGCCCAAAGAAAAACTGTTTTTT,CASSALSQPKEKLFF
TRBV11-2,TRBJ2-1,16,TRBD2,.,TGTGCCAGCAGCTTAGGGGGGGGGAGCTCCTACAATGAGCAGTTCTTC,CASSLGGGSSYNEQFF
TRBV5-1,TRBJ2-5,14,TRBD1,once,TGCGCCAGCCATTCGGGACAGAGCCTAGAGACCCAGTACTTC,CASHSGQSLETQYF
TRBV28,TRBJ1-3,15,.,.,TGTGCCAGCTTTCGAAGGGGAGGGGCTGGAAACACCATATATTTT,CASFRRGGAGNTIYF
TRBV11-2,TRBJ2-3,18,TRBD2,once,TGTGCCAGCAGCTTAGATGGGCTAGCGGGCTCCTGGCCAGATACGCAGTATTTT,CASSLDGLAGSWPDTQYF
TRBV5-6,TRBJ2-7,17,.,.,TGTGCCAGCAGCTCCGGGCTATCGACAGTCTTAAGCCGCGAGCAGTACTTC,CASSSGLSTVLSREQYF
TRBV5-1,TRBJ1-1,13,.,.,TGCGCCAGCAGCTTTGCGGAGAACACTGAAGCTTTCTTT,CASSFAENTEAFF
TRBV6-5,TRBJ1-1,14,.,.,TGTGCCAGCGTCAAGAACAGGGTGTTGACTGAAGCTTTCTTT,CASVKNRVLTEAFF
TRBV5-4,TRBJ1-6,14,TRBD1,.,TGTGCCAGCAGCTCGGGACAGACCGATTCACCCCTCCACTTT,CASSSGQTDSPLHF
TRBV4-2,TRBJ2-7,15,TRBD2,.,TGTGCCAGCAGCCAAGAAGCGGGAGGGTTGAGCGAGCAGTACTTC,CASSQEAGGLSEQYF